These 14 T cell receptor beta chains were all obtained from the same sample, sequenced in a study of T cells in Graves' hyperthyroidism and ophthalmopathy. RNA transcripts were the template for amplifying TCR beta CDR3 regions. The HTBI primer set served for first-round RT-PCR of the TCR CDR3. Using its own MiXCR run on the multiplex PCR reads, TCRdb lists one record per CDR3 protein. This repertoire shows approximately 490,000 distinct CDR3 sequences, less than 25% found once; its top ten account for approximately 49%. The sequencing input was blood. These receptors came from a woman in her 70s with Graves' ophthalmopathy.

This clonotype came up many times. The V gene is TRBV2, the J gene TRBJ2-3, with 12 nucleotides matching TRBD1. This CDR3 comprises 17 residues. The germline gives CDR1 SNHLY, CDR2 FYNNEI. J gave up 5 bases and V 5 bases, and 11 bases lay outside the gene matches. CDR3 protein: CASSRSRDRGRRDTQYF. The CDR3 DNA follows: TGTGCCAGCAGTAGGTCCAGGGACAGGGGGCGCAGAGATACGCAGTATTTT.

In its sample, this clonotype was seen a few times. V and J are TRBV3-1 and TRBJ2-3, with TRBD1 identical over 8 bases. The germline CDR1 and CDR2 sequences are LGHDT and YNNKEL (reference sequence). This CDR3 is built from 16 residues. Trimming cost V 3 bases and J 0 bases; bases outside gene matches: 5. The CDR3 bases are TGTGCCAGCAGCCACCCGACAGGGGCTAGCACAGATACGCAGTATTTT. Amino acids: CASSHPTGASTDTQYF.

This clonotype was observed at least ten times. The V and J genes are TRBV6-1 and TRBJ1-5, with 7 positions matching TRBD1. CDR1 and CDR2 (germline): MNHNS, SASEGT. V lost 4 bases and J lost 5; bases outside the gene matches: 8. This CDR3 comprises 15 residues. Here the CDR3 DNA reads TGTGCCAGCAGTGGAGGGGGCGCGGTCCATCAGCCCCAGCATTTT. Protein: CASSGGGAVHQPQHF.

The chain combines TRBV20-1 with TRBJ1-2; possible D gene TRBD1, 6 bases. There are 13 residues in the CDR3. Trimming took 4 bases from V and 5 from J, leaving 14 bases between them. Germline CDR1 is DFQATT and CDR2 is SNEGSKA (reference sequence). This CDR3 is CSAKGGGLYGYTF. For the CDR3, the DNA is TGCAGTGCTAAGGGGGGGGGGTTATATGGCTACACCTTC.

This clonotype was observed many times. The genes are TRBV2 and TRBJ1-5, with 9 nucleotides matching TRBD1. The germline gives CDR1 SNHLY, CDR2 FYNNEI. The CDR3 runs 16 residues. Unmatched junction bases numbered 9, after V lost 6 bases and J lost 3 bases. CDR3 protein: CASRDPGQGFNQPQHF. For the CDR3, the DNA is TGTGCCAGCAGAGATCCGGGACAGGGCTTCAATCAGCCCCAGCATTTT.

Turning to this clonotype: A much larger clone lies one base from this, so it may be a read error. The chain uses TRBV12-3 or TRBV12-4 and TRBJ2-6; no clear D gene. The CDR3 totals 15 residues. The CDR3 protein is CAGSLHSSGANVLTF. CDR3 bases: TGTGCCGGCAGTTTACACAGCTCTGGGGCCAACGTCCTGACTTTC.

The DNA of the CDR3 is TGTGCCACCTCCTCTAAGGGACTGATTAATGAAAAACTGTTTTTT. Protein product: CATSSKGLINEKLFF. The chain has TRBV6-1 and TRBJ1-4, with D perhaps matching TRBD1 (5 bases). The CDR3 has 15 amino acids. V lost 10 bases and J lost 4, with 19 bases in between. Looked up from germline, CDR1 is MNHNS and CDR2 is SASEGT.

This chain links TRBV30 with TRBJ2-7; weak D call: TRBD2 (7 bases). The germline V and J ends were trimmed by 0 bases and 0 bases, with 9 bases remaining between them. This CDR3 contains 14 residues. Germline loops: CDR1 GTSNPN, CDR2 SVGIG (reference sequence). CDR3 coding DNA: TGTGCCTGGAGTGTGGGGGGGCGCTCCTACGAGCAGTACTTC. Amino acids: CAWSVGGRSYEQYF.

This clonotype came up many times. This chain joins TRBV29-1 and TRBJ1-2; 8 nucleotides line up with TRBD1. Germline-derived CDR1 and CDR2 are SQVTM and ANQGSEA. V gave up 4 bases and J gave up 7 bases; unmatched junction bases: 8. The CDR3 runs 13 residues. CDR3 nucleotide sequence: TGCAGCGTTGGTACAGACAGGGGTGCTGGCTACACCTTC. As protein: CSVGTDRGAGYTF.

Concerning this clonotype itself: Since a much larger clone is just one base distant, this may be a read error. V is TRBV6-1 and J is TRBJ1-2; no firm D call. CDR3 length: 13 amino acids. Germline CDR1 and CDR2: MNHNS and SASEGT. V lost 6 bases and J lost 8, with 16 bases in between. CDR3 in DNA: TGTGCCAGCAGCTTCGACGACCCTCGGGGCTACACCTTC. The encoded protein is CASSFDDPRGYTF.

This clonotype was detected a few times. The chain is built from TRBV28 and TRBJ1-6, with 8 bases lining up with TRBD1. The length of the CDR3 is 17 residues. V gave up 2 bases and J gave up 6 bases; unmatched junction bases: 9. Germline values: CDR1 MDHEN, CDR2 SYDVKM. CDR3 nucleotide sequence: TGTGCCAGCAGTTTACCCTCCGGGACAGGTCTTAATTCACCCCTCCACTTT. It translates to CASSLPSGTGLNSPLHF. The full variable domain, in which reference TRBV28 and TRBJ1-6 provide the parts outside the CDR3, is DVKVTQSSRYLVKRTGEKVFLECVQDMDHENMFWYRQDPGLGLRLIYFSYDVKMKEKGDIPEGYSVSREKKERFSLILESASTNQTSMYLCASSLPSGTGLNSPLHFGNGTRLTVT.

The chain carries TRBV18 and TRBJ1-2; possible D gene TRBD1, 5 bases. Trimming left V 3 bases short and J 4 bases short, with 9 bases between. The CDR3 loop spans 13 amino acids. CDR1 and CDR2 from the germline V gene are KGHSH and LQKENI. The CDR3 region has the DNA TGTGCCAGCTCACCGAAAGACAGCTATGGCTACACCTTC. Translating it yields CASSPKDSYGYTF.

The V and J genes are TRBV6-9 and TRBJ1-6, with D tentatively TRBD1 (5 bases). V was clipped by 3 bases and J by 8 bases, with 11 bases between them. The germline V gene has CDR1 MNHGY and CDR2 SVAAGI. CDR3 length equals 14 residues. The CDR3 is CASSYRGRDSPLHF. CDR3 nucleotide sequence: TGTGCCAGCAGTTACCGGGGGAGGGATTCACCCCTCCACTTT.

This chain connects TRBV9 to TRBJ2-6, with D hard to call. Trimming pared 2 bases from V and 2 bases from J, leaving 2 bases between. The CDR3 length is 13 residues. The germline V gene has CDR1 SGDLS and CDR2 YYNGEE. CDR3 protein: CASSVAGANVLTF. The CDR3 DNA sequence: TGTGCCAGCAGCGTTGCTGGGGCCAACGTCCTGACTTTC.